Below are 20 T cell receptor beta chains sequenced from a single sample in a study of CD8 T cells in Susac syndrome. Reverse transcription used about 0.45 to 1 ug RNA and random hexamers. One entry per CDR3 protein, called by TCRdb with MiXCR from the immunoSEQ multiplex PCR reads. The repertoire includes roughly 200,000 distinct CDR3 sequences, more than 85% of them detected once, and around 0.1% sits in the top ten. Sequencing was done on a sample of CD4+ T cells from PBMCs. Receptors originate from a human donor with Susac syndrome.

This clonotype has only a few counts. J is TRBJ2-5 and V is TRBV24-1, with a tentative D call TRBD2 (5 bases). This CDR3 is built from 14 residues. Trimming removed 1 base from V and 4 bases from J, with 9 bases in between. Germline assignment: CDR1 KGHDR and CDR2 SFDVKD. This CDR3 reads CATSDFGISETQYF. In DNA, the CDR3 is TGTGCCACCAGTGATTTCGGGATATCAGAGACCCAGTACTTC.

Only a few counts were recorded for this clonotype. The chain recombines TRBV3-1 with TRBJ1-2; D gene uncertain. Germline lookup yields CDR1 LGHDT and CDR2 YNNKEL (reference sequence). This CDR3 is 13 amino acids long. V was trimmed by 0 bases and J by 4 bases, leaving 6 bases between them. The CDR3 region is CASSQDRGYGYTF. The DNA for the CDR3 is TGTGCCAGCAGCCAAGATCGCGGCTATGGCTACACCTTC.

The count of this clonotype is one. The gene calls are TRBV5-8 and TRBJ1-1; D perhaps matches TRBD1 (6 bases). The germline gives CDR1 SGHTS, CDR2 YDEGEE. This CDR3 contains 12 residues. V lost 1 base to trimming and J lost 7 bases, with 8 bases between them. The CDR3 nucleotides read TGTGCCAGCAGCTTGACAGGGTTTGAAGCTTTCTTT. This gives the protein CASSLTGFEAFF.

The V gene is TRBV5-6, the J gene TRBJ1-1, with D unclear. V was trimmed by 4 bases and J by 1 base, leaving 14 bases between them. Germline assignment: CDR1 SGHDT and CDR2 YYEEEE. This CDR3 contains 15 residues. The CDR3 coding sequence is TGTGCCAGCAGCCAAAGGAGAATAACGAACACTGAAGCTTTCTTT. Its protein is CASSQRRITNTEAFF.

Here the CDR3 DNA reads TGTGCCAGTAGTATCAGCAGGTTTGGCGGAGGCTATGGCTACACCTTC. Translating gives CASSISRFGGGYGYTF. V usage is TRBV19 and J usage is TRBJ1-2; D ambiguous. V was trimmed by 3 bases and J by 4 bases, leaving 18 bases between them. The CDR3 spans 16 residues. CDR1 is LNHDA and CDR2 is SQIVND in the germline V gene (reference sequence).

V usage is TRBV28 and J usage is TRBJ2-1, with 10 bases lining up with TRBD2. CDR1 and CDR2 from the germline V gene are MDHEN and SYDVKM. This CDR3 spans 15 amino acids. J gave up 5 bases and V 5 bases, and 6 bases lay outside the gene matches. As DNA, the CDR3 is TGTGCCAGCAGTCCTAGCGGGAGTTCGAACAATGAGCAGTTCTTC. It is translated as CASSPSGSSNNEQFF.

V usage is TRBV6-2 or TRBV6-3 and J usage is TRBJ1-2; D is unclear. CDR1 MNHEY and CDR2 SVGEGT come from the germline V gene. Trimming removed 2 bases at V and 8 bases at J, with 12 bases between. This CDR3 is built from 13 residues. CDR3 sequence (DNA): TGTGCCAGCAGTTACGCGAGACTGGGCGGCTACACCTTC. It codes for CASSYARLGGYTF.

The gene calls are TRBV5-1 and TRBJ2-1; D gene ambiguous. The germline V gene encodes CDR1 SGHRS and CDR2 YFSETQ. CDR3 length equals 15 residues. V lost 2 bases and J 5 bases, leaving 14 bases between the germline ends. CDR3 sequence (DNA): TGCGCCAGCAGCTTACCGGGTCCGAAAAACAATGAGCAGTTCTTC. Protein product: CASSLPGPKNNEQFF.

This clonotype was seen just once. The chain recombines TRBV20-1 with TRBJ1-1; possible D gene TRBD1, 6 bases. Per the germline V gene, CDR1 is DFQATT and CDR2 is SNEGSKA (reference sequence). This CDR3 has 14 amino acids. V lost 0 bases and J 7 bases, leaving 15 bases between the germline ends. As DNA, the CDR3 is TGCAGTGCTAGAGAATCACAGGGTGCGGGTGAAGCTTTCTTT. As protein: CSARESQGAGEAFF.

The chain is built from TRBV2 and TRBJ1-2, with D unclear. V was cut by 0 bases and J by 8 bases, with 13 bases left in between. The germline V gene encodes CDR1 SNHLY and CDR2 FYNNEI. This CDR3 spans 14 amino acids. CDR3 residues: CASSEALKLWGYTF. CDR3 nucleotide sequence: TGTGCCAGCAGTGAAGCGCTTAAGTTATGGGGCTACACCTTC.

The rearrangement links TRBV5-1 to TRBJ2-5, with D possibly being TRBD1 (6 bases). Trimming stripped 4 bases from V and 4 bases from J, with 11 bases between. CDR3 length: 13 amino acids. Germline CDR1 is SGHRS and CDR2 is YFSETQ. This chain's CDR3 is CASSGTGTETQYF. In nucleotides, the CDR3 is TGCGCCAGCAGCGGTACAGGGACAGAGACCCAGTACTTC. The full variable domain, rest sourced from reference TRBV5-1 and TRBJ2-5, is KAGVTQTPRYLIKTRGQQVTLSCSPISGHRSVSWYQQTPGQGLQFLFEYFSETQRNKGNFPGRFSGRQFSNSRSEMNVSTLELGDSALYLCASSGTGTETQYFGPGTRLLVL.

V gene TRBV5-4 combines with J gene TRBJ2-1; no definite D call. This CDR3 contains 15 residues. The germline V gene has CDR1 SGHNT and CDR2 YYREEE (reference sequence). V was cut by 0 bases and J by 0 bases, with 7 bases left in between. The CDR3: CASSLAGSSYNEQFF. CDR3 in DNA: TGTGCCAGCAGCTTGGCCGGAAGCTCCTACAATGAGCAGTTCTTC. The full variable domain, in which reference TRBV5-4 and TRBJ2-1 provide the parts outside the CDR3, is ETGVTQSPTHLIKTRGQQVTLRCSSQSGHNTVSWYQQALGQGPQFIFQYYREEENGRGNFPPRFSGLQFPNYSSELNVNALELDDSALYLCASSLAGSSYNEQFFGPGTRLTVL.

The chain carries TRBV4-2 and TRBJ1-1, with D tentatively TRBD1 (5 bases). Germline V lookup: CDR1 LGHNA, CDR2 YNFKEQ. The V end was cut by 0 bases, the J end by 8 bases, with 16 bases between. CDR3 size: 15 residues. The CDR3 sequence: CASSQDRGTGGEAFF. The CDR3, as DNA: TGTGCCAGCAGCCAAGATAGGGGAACGGGAGGAGAAGCTTTCTTT.

This clonotype was recorded only once. The chain joins TRBV5-4 to TRBJ2-5, with TRBD2 matching over 7 bases. The CDR3 is 15 amino acids. V lost 0 bases and J lost 1; bases outside the gene matches: 3. CDR1 SGHNT and CDR2 YYREEE come from the germline V gene (reference sequence). The CDR3 nucleotides read TGTGCCAGCAGCTTGGCCGGGGGGACCCAAGAGACCCAGTACTTC. It translates to CASSLAGGTQETQYF.

J is TRBJ1-5 and V is TRBV28; weak D call: TRBD1 (5 bases). This CDR3 spans 13 amino acids. Between the trimmed V and J ends, which lost 5 bases and 3 bases, there was a span of 8 bases. The germline V gene encodes CDR1 MDHEN and CDR2 SYDVKM. The CDR3 bases are TGTGCCAGCAGTCAGGGCTACAATCAGCCCCAGCATTTT. Its protein product is CASSQGYNQPQHF.

The chain links TRBV29-1 to TRBJ2-5; 11 positions agree with TRBD1. This CDR3 spans 13 amino acids. V was clipped by 6 bases and J by 5 bases; unmatched bases: 5. CDR1 is SQVTM, CDR2 ANQGSEA, per germline. The CDR3 coding sequence is TGCAGCGTGGACAGGGGGCCGGGGGAGACCCAGTACTTC. This encodes CSVDRGPGETQYF.

This clonotype has just one count. The CDR3 bases are TGTGCCAGCAGGGGGACTGCAACTAATGAAAAACTGTTTTTT. This sequence encodes CASRGTATNEKLFF. The chain has TRBV27 and TRBJ1-4, with TRBD1 as a possible D gene (5 bases). From germline, CDR1 is MNHEY and CDR2 SMNVEV (reference sequence). The CDR3 is 14 residues long. Trimming removed 6 bases from V and 0 bases from J, with 8 bases in between.

The chain is built from TRBV20-1 and TRBJ1-5, with unresolved D. The CDR3 loop spans 14 amino acids. Looked up from germline, CDR1 is DFQATT and CDR2 is SNEGSKA (reference sequence). V was cut by 0 bases and J by 5 bases, with 11 bases left in between. DNA for the CDR3: TGCAGTGCTAGAGATTTACAGTTCTATCAGCCCCAGCATTTT. It yields the protein CSARDLQFYQPQHF.

The chain uses TRBV6-1 and TRBJ2-4, with TRBD2 identical over 13 bases. The V segment lost 6 bases and the J segment 0 bases; nucleotides outside the gene matches: 17. Germline values: CDR1 MNHNS, CDR2 SASEGT. The CDR3 is 21 residues long. The CDR3 region has the DNA TGTGCCAGCAGGGGGGGACGGACTAGCGGGGGACAGTCTATAGCCAAAAACATTCAGTACTTC. Translation: CASRGGRTSGGQSIAKNIQYF.

This chain joins TRBV13 and TRBJ2-7; 11 bases map to TRBD2. The ends lost 5 bases at V and 3 bases at J; junction bases unmatched: 24. CDR3 size: 21 residues. The germline gives CDR1 PRHDT, CDR2 FYEKMQ (reference sequence). The CDR3 protein is CASSPRVGLAGGRDHYYEQYF. In DNA form, the CDR3 reads TGTGCCAGCAGCCCGCGAGTGGGGCTAGCGGGGGGCCGGGACCACTACTACGAGCAGTACTTC. Drawing the rest from reference TRBV13 and TRBJ2-7, the complete variable domain is AAGVIQSPRHLIKEKRETATLKCYPIPRHDTVYWYQQGPGQDPQFLISFYEKMQSDKGSIPDRFSAQQFSDYHSELNMSSLELGDSALYFCASSPRVGLAGGRDHYYEQYFGPGTRLTVT.